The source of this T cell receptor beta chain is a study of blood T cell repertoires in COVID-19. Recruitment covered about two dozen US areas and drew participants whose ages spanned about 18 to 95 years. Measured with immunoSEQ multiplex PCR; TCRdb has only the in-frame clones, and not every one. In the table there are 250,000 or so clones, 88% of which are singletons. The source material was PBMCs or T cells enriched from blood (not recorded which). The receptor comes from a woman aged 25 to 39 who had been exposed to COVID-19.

The CDR3 nucleotides are TGTGCCAGCAGCCAAGATCGGACTAGCGCAACCTACGAGCAGTACTTC. It codes for CASSQDRTSATYEQYF. The chain combines TRBV4-2 with TRBJ2-7, with TRBD2 matching 9 bases. The J segment lost 2 bases and the V segment lost 0 bases, leaving 5 bases of the junction unmatched. The CDR3 has 16 amino acids. Looked up from germline, CDR1 is LGHNA and CDR2 is YNFKEQ.